This entry features one TCR beta chain sequence. The source of the sample is a study of CD8 T cells in ankylosing spondylitis. Germline-derived CDR1 and CDR2 are MNHEY and SMNVEV (reference sequence). Trimming took off 1 base at V and 8 bases at J, with 12 bases between the two ends. There are 14 residues in the CDR3. TCRdb re-analysed the 5' RACE reads in MiXCR, keeping a single row per CDR3 protein. The repertoire includes about 140,000 distinct CDR3 sequences, roughly a third of them detected once, and about 6% sits in the top ten. This sequence joins TRBV27 and TRBJ2-1; D may be TRBD1 (5 bases). The receptor was isolated from a male donor with ankylosing spondylitis. Sequenced input: synovial fluid, either unsorted or a sorted T cell fraction (not recorded which). The CDR3: CASSLLGRVDEQFF. The CDR3 DNA reads TGTGCCAGCAGTTTATTGGGCAGGGTCGATGAGCAGTTCTTC.